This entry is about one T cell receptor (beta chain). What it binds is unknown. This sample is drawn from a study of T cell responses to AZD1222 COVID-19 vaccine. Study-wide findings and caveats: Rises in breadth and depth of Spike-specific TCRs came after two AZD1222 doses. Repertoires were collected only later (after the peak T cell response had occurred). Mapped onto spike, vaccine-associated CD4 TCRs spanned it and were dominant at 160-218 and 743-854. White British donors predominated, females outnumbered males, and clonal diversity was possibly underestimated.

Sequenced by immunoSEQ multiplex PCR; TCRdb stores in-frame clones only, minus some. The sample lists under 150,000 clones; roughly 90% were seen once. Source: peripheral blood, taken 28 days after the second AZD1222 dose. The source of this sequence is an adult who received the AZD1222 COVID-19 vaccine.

The CDR3 loop reads CASSSHIQGRGTDTQYF. The CDR3 coding sequence is TGCGCCAGCAGCTCGCATATACAGGGGAGGGGCACAGATACGCAGTATTTT. This chain connects TRBV5-1 to TRBJ2-3, with D possibly called TRBD1 or TRBD2 (7 bases each). The V end was cut by 3 bases, the J end by 1 base, with 18 bases between. This CDR3 has 17 amino acids. Germline V gene data show CDR1 as SGHRS and CDR2 as YFSETQ.